These 14 T cell receptor beta chains were all obtained from the same sample, sequenced in a study of blood T cell repertoires in COVID-19 (dated by TCRdb to the early 2020s). Library method: the immunoSEQ multiplex PCR assay. TCRdb re-hosts the immuneACCESS table, in-frame sequences only. Its copies lack some clones; in the studies checked, an unresolved V gene accounts for under half of them, and the cause for the rest is not known. The sample table shows 200,000 to 300,000 clones, and approximately 85% are seen once. Approximately 5.1% of the sample goes to the ten largest clones. What was sequenced was peripheral blood. These receptors came from a man aged 45-65 years with COVID-19, enrolled during active disease.

This chain uses TRBV5-1 with TRBJ1-2; no clear D. The CDR3 has 14 amino acids. V was trimmed by 0 bases and J by 4 bases, leaving 10 bases between them. Per germline, CDR1 SGHRS and CDR2 YFSETQ. The CDR3 nucleotides are TGCGCCAGCAGCTTGGCCCTCCGCAGCTATGGCTACACCTTC. Its protein is CASSLALRSYGYTF.

The chain recombines TRBV6-6 with TRBJ1-1, with unresolved D. CDR1 is MNHNY, CDR2 SVGAGI, per germline (reference sequence). The CDR3 consists of 14 residues. V dropped 2 bases and J dropped 5 bases, with 12 bases sitting between them. The CDR3: CASSYAGWRTEAFF. The CDR3 bases are TGTGCCAGCAGTTACGCCGGTTGGAGGACTGAAGCTTTCTTT.

The CDR3 here is CASSYSVSVDRRPEAFF. CDR3 sequence (DNA): TGTGCCAGCAGTTACTCGGTCAGCGTGGACAGGCGACCTGAAGCTTTCTTT. The chain uses TRBV6-2 or TRBV6-3 and TRBJ1-1, with 7 bases aligning to TRBD1. V lost 0 bases and J lost 6; bases outside the gene matches: 13. CDR3 size: 17 residues. Germline V CDR1 and CDR2: MNHEY, SVGEGT.

This clone was seen a single time. The V and J genes are TRBV6-1 and TRBJ2-5; 12 bases map to TRBD2. The CDR3 sequence is 16 residues long. CDR1 is MNHNS and CDR2 is SASEGT in the germline V gene. V gave up 4 bases and J gave up 5 bases; unmatched junction bases: 8. CDR3 bases: TGTGCCAGCAGTGCCCTAGCGGGGGGGCCTCGTGAGACCCAGTACTTC. Translated, it gives CASSALAGGPRETQYF.

This clone was observed a single time. The chain combines TRBV19 with TRBJ1-2; D is perhaps TRBD1 (5 bases). The germline V gene has CDR1 LNHDA and CDR2 SQIVND (reference sequence). The CDR3 contains 13 residues. V was cut by 6 bases and J by 8 bases, with 16 bases left in between. The chain's CDR3 is CASSREGAGGYTF. The CDR3 DNA reads as TGTGCCAGTAGCCGTGAAGGGGCGGGGGGCTACACCTTC.

The CDR3 nucleotides are TGTGCCACCAGCAGTCCTGGGGGGGATACCCTCTCGTGGGATGAGCAGTTCTTC. It translates to CATSSPGGDTLSWDEQFF. The chain links TRBV15 to TRBJ2-1; TRBD2 agrees at 7 bases. The CDR3 sequence is 18 residues long. Germline values: CDR1 LNHNV, CDR2 YYDKDF (reference sequence). J was trimmed by 8 bases and V by 3 bases; bases with no gene match: 19.

The V gene is TRBV7-3, the J gene TRBJ2-7, with TRBD1 matching 9 bases. The CDR3 contains 15 residues. CDR1 and CDR2 (germline): SGHTA, FQGTGA. V dropped 5 bases and J dropped 5; count of bases not matched to a gene: 10. The CDR3 nucleotides are TGTGCCAGCAGCGAACAGGGGGCGACCGTCGACGAGCAGTACTTC. This gives the protein CASSEQGATVDEQYF. The variable domain in full, completed from reference TRBV7-3 and TRBJ2-7, reads GAGVSQTPSNKVTEKGKYVELRCDPISGHTALYWYRQSLGQGPEFLIYFQGTGAADDSGLPNDRFFAVRPEGSVSTLKIQRTERGDSAVYLCASSEQGATVDEQYFGPGTRLTVT.

V gene TRBV6-5 combines with J gene TRBJ1-3; 10 bases match TRBD1. Germline CDR1 is MNHEY and CDR2 is SVGAGI. The CDR3 loop spans 14 amino acids. J gave up 1 base and V 6 bases, and 0 bases lay outside the gene matches. The CDR3 DNA is TGTGCCAGCAGGGACAGGGGGTCTGGAAACACCATATATTTT. The encoded protein is CASRDRGSGNTIYF.

The CDR3 sequence: CASSQEPGHGSYEQYF. In DNA, the CDR3 is TGCGCCAGCAGCCAAGAACCGGGTCATGGGTCCTACGAGCAGTACTTC. The chain couples TRBV4-1 to TRBJ2-7; D unresolved. This CDR3 contains 16 residues. CDR1 MGHRA and CDR2 YSYEKL come from the germline V gene. Trimming stripped 0 bases from V and 1 base from J, with 13 bases between.

This clone occurred a few times. This chain joins TRBV6-1 and TRBJ1-3; 9 nucleotides line up with TRBD1. V shed 5 bases, J shed 1 base, and the junction held 3 bases outside the gene matches. The CDR3 is 15 amino acids. CDR1 and CDR2 (germline): MNHNS, SASEGT. In nucleotides, the CDR3 is TGTGCCAGCAGTTGGGACAGGGCGTCTGGAAACACCATATATTTT. It codes for CASSWDRASGNTIYF.

The chain couples TRBV27 to TRBJ2-2; D is uncertain. The V gene's germline CDR1 is MNHEY and CDR2 SMNVEV (reference sequence). Trimming pared 5 bases from V and 2 bases from J, leaving 6 bases between. CDR3 length: 13 residues. CDR3 residues: CASSPRNTGELFF. The CDR3 DNA reads TGTGCCAGCAGTCCGCGAAACACCGGGGAGCTGTTTTTT.

This chain joins TRBV7-2 and TRBJ1-1, with D possibly TRBD1 on 6 matching bases. Trimming took off 0 bases at V and 14 bases at J, with 19 bases between the two ends. This CDR3 is built from 14 residues. The germline gives CDR1 SGHTA, CDR2 FQGNSA. For the CDR3, the DNA is TGTGCCAGCAGCTTAGCGTTAATCAGGGGCGATGGCTTCTTT. It is translated as CASSLALIRGDGFF. The entire variable domain, with the rest obtained from reference TRBV7-2 and TRBJ1-1, is as follows: GAGVSQSPSNKVTEKGKDVELRCDPISGHTALYWYRQSLGQGLEFLIYFQGNSAPDKSGLPSDRFSAERTGGSVSTLTIQRTQQEDSAVYLCASSLALIRGDGFFGQGTRLTVV.

This chain uses TRBV9 with TRBJ1-2; D remains unclear. Deletions cut 0 bases from V and 4 bases from J, with 22 bases between. The germline CDR1 and CDR2 sequences are SGDLS and YYNGEE. There are 18 residues in the CDR3. The CDR3 DNA is TGTGCCAGCAGCGTAGGATTGGCTCCCGGGGTCGGCGTCTATGGCTACACCTTC. Encoded protein: CASSVGLAPGVGVYGYTF.

This chain connects TRBV5-4 to TRBJ2-4, with a possible D match to TRBD2 (6 bases). V dropped 0 bases and J dropped 2 bases, with 6 bases sitting between them. Germline CDR1 is SGHNT and CDR2 is YYREEE (reference sequence). The CDR3 length is 14 residues. DNA of the CDR3: TGTGCCAGCAGCTTGGGCGGGACCAAAAACATTCAGTACTTC. Amino acid sequence: CASSLGGTKNIQYF.